The 18 T cell receptor beta chains below come from one sample, sequenced in a study of Ad26.COV2.S vaccination and SARS-CoV-2 variants (dated by TCRdb to the early 2020s). Interpreted using the paper, the treatment or condition label stands for: about 20 received Ad26.COV2.S at low or high dose, single or two shots; roughly 5 received placebo; per-sample allocation not given. For vaccine and placebo recipients, repertoires were sequenced using samples collected on day 63 after the first injection. The protocol used for the library was the immunoSEQ multiplex PCR assay. TCRdb's version of the immuneACCESS table is confined to in-frame rearrangements and falls short of the full clone set. An unresolved V gene accounts for under half of the shortfall where checked; the remainder is of unknown origin. The sample table lists about 350,000 clones, roughly 85% of them with a count of one. Roughly 3.3% of the sample goes to the ten largest clones.

Sequenced material: peripheral blood, taken in a trial of Ad26.COV2.S vaccine versus placebo. These receptors were obtained from a person between 18 and 65 years old who received the Ad26.COV2.S COVID-19 vaccine or a placebo.

This clone was picked up one time. The gene calls are TRBV19 and TRBJ1-2; tentative D call: TRBD1 (5 bases). Germline CDR1 is LNHDA and CDR2 is SQIVND (reference sequence). The CDR3 is made up of 15 amino acids. Trimming shortened V by 5 bases and J by 0 bases, and 13 bases separated the two germline ends. The CDR3 bases are TGTGCCAGTAGTCCCCGGGACGGGACTAACTATGGCTACACCTTC. This sequence encodes CASSPRDGTNYGYTF.

The chain is built from TRBV5-1 and TRBJ1-1, with no clear D. From germline, CDR1 is SGHRS and CDR2 YFSETQ. This CDR3 region has 16 residues. Trimming took 4 bases from V and 1 from J, leaving 17 bases between them. The CDR3 here is CASSPRGGESNTEAFF. CDR3 nucleotide sequence: TGCGCCAGCAGCCCCAGAGGAGGCGAGTCGAACACTGAAGCTTTCTTT.

The chain couples TRBV28 to TRBJ2-7; TRBD2 agrees at 13 bases. Trimming removed 5 bases from V and 4 bases from J; junction bases left unmatched: 5. CDR3 size: 15 residues. Germline V CDR1 and CDR2: MDHEN, SYDVKM. The CDR3, as DNA: TGTGCCAGCAGTCCCACTAGCGGGAGGGTTTACGAGCAGTACTTC. This codes for CASSPTSGRVYEQYF.

J is TRBJ2-5 and V is TRBV5-1; 9 bases agree with TRBD1. The germline gives CDR1 SGHRS, CDR2 YFSETQ. Trimming cost V 8 bases and J 5 bases; bases outside gene matches: 10. This CDR3 contains 14 residues. In nucleotides, the CDR3 is TGCGCCAGTCAAACAGGGGGCAGCGGGGAGACCCAGTACTTC. It is translated as CASQTGGSGETQYF. Variable domain in full (rest from reference TRBV5-1 and TRBJ2-5): KAGVTQTPRYLIKTRGQQVTLSCSPISGHRSVSWYQQTPGQGLQFLFEYFSETQRNKGNFPGRFSGRQFSNSRSEMNVSTLELGDSALYLCASQTGGSGETQYFGPGTRLLVL.

The chain recombines TRBV7-8 with TRBJ2-3; D might be TRBD1 (5 bases). The V gene's germline CDR1 is SGHVS and CDR2 FQNEAQ. Trimming removed 5 bases at V and 8 bases at J, with 20 bases between. The CDR3 is made up of 15 amino acids. CDR3 sequence reads: CASSGVDRSWGTQYF. For the CDR3, the DNA is TGTGCCAGCAGCGGCGTTGACAGATCATGGGGTACGCAGTATTTT.

The chain uses TRBV4-3 and TRBJ2-7; tentatively, D is TRBD1 (6 bases). The CDR3 length is 15 residues. Deletions cut 0 bases from V and 4 bases from J, with 13 bases between. Germline loops: CDR1 LGHNA, CDR2 YSLEER. This CDR3 reads CASSQDHRAGYEQYF. CDR3 in DNA: TGCGCCAGCAGCCAAGATCACAGGGCCGGATACGAGCAGTACTTC.

As DNA, the CDR3 is TGTGCCACCCCCGACCCGAAGTGCTCCTACAATGAGCAGTTCTTC. Its protein is CATPDPKCSYNEQFF. This rearrangement joins TRBV19 to TRBJ2-1; D unclear. The CDR3 spans 15 residues. V was cut by 10 bases and J by 0 bases, with 16 bases left in between. Germline V gene data show CDR1 as LNHDA and CDR2 as SQIVND (reference sequence).

V and J are TRBV10-1 and TRBJ1-2, with D hard to call. Deletions cut 3 bases from V and 5 bases from J, with 13 bases between. The CDR3 runs 14 residues. CDR1 is WNHNN, CDR2 SYGVQD, per germline (reference sequence). CDR3 in DNA: TGCGCCAGCAGTGACAGGCAGTGGGCTTATGGCTACACCTTC. It encodes CASSDRQWAYGYTF.

The chain has TRBV4-1 and TRBJ1-6; possible D gene TRBD1, 5 bases. Trimming cost V 1 base and J 7 bases, with 11 bases left between them. Looked up from germline, CDR1 is MGHRA and CDR2 is YSYEKL. The CDR3 has 15 amino acids. The CDR3 DNA sequence: TGCGCCAGCAGCCAAGTCATTGCAGGGAATTCACCCCTCCACTTT. Translated: CASSQVIAGNSPLHF.

The chain employs TRBV2 and TRBJ1-3; D gene ambiguous. Trimming took 3 bases from V and 4 from J, leaving 7 bases between them. The CDR3 covers 13 residues. CDR1 is SNHLY, CDR2 FYNNEI, per germline. The CDR3 DNA is TGTGCCAGCAGTGACGGGATGGGAAACACCATATATTTT. Protein product: CASSDGMGNTIYF.

The chain links TRBV5-1 to TRBJ2-7, with a possible D match to TRBD1 (6 bases). The CDR3 extends over 16 amino acids. Germline CDR1 and CDR2: SGHRS and YFSETQ. Trimming pared 0 bases from V and 3 bases from J, leaving 16 bases between. CDR3 in amino acids: CASSLGYGGQNYEQYF. The CDR3 DNA is TGCGCCAGCAGCTTGGGATATGGGGGACAAAACTACGAGCAGTACTTC.

The V call is TRBV24-1, the J call TRBJ2-1, with D possibly TRBD2 on 6 matching bases. V was trimmed by 5 bases and J by 3 bases, leaving 19 bases between them. The CDR3 has 17 residues. Germline values: CDR1 KGHDR, CDR2 SFDVKD. CDR3 sequence: CATSGTSSATNYNEQFF. CDR3 sequence (DNA): TGTGCCACCAGTGGGACCTCTAGCGCCACAAACTACAATGAGCAGTTCTTC.

The chain couples TRBV5-1 to TRBJ1-3; D unclear. The CDR3 totals 15 residues. The V and J ends lost 2 bases and 0 bases respectively, with 9 bases between them. Germline-derived CDR1 and CDR2 are SGHRS and YFSETQ. The CDR3 DNA reads as TGCGCCAGCAGCTTACGGAGGGACTCTGGAAACACCATATATTTT. Protein product: CASSLRRDSGNTIYF.

V gene TRBV6-5 combines with J gene TRBJ1-1; D not certain. The CDR3 spans 13 residues. The V gene's germline CDR1 is MNHEY and CDR2 SVGAGI. V dropped 5 bases and J dropped 2 bases, with 9 bases sitting between them. The CDR3 DNA sequence: TGTGCCAGCAGTCCCGGATTCAACACTGAAGCTTTCTTT. Protein product: CASSPGFNTEAFF.

This clone appeared a single time. The chain couples TRBV7-2 to TRBJ2-7, with D tentatively TRBD1 (5 bases). Per the germline V gene, CDR1 is SGHTA and CDR2 is FQGNSA. The CDR3 consists of 13 residues. Deletions cut 4 bases from V and 0 bases from J, with 7 bases between. The CDR3 spells CASSWGSSYEQYF. The CDR3 bases are TGTGCCAGCAGCTGGGGCAGCTCCTACGAGCAGTACTTC. The full variable domain, completed using reference TRBV7-2 and TRBJ2-7, is GAGVSQSPSNKVTEKGKDVELRCDPISGHTALYWYRQSLGQGLEFLIYFQGNSAPDKSGLPSDRFSAERTGGSVSTLTIQRTQQEDSAVYLCASSWGSSYEQYFGPGTRLTVT.

The V and J genes are TRBV6-2 or TRBV6-3 and TRBJ1-6; D perhaps matches TRBD1 (5 bases). The CDR3 runs to 17 residues. Trimming shortened V by 5 bases and J by 6 bases, and 20 bases separated the two germline ends. The germline gives CDR1 MNHEY, CDR2 SVGEGT. CDR3 coding DNA: TGTGCCAGCAGTAGTATACCTCGGGGCCGGGGTAATTCACCCCTCCACTTT. Protein: CASSSIPRGRGNSPLHF.

The rearrangement joins TRBV27 to TRBJ1-1; no clear D. The V gene lost 5 bases and the J gene lost 3 bases, with 10 bases spanning the gap. Germline V lookup: CDR1 MNHEY, CDR2 SMNVEV (reference sequence). The CDR3 has 13 amino acids. The CDR3 loop reads CASSGGPHTEAFF. CDR3 DNA: TGTGCCAGCAGTGGCGGGCCCCACACTGAAGCTTTCTTT.

The chain combines TRBV5-4 with TRBJ1-1, with D unresolved. V lost 3 bases and J lost 3, with 6 bases in between. Germline-derived CDR1 and CDR2 are SGHNT and YYREEE (reference sequence). The CDR3 extends over 12 amino acids. The CDR3 nucleotides are TGTGCCAGCAGCTCGCTAGACACTGAAGCTTTCTTT. Residues: CASSSLDTEAFF.